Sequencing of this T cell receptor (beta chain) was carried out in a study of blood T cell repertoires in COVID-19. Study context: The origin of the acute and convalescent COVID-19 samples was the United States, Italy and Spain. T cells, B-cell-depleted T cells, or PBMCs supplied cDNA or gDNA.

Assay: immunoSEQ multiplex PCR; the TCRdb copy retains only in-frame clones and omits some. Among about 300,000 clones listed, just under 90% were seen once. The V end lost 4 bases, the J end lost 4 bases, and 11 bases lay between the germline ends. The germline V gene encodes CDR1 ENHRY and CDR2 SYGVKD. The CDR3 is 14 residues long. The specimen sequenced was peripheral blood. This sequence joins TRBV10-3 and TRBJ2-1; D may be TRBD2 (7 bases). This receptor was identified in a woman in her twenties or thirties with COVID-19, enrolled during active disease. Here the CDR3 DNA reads TGTGCCATCAGTGGGGGGGGGCCATACAATGAGCAGTTCTTC. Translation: CAISGGGPYNEQFF.